This T cell receptor beta chain was documented in a study of post-analysis software for immune sequencing data. The TCR beta cDNA libraries carried unique molecular identifiers. Via MiXCR, TCRdb re-called the PCR reads, giving one row per CDR3 protein. The table has roughly 800,000 distinct CDR3 sequences, approximately 44% seen once. The sample comprised blood. This clonotype was sampled from a girl aged 10 to 17 with multiple sclerosis.

CDR3 residues: CASGLTTGDGYTF. The CDR3 nucleotides are TGTGCCAGCGGCCTAACCACAGGGGATGGCTACACCTTC. The chain is built from TRBV12-3 or TRBV12-4 and TRBJ1-2, with 7 nucleotides matching TRBD1. This CDR3 comprises 13 residues. Losses at the gene ends were 8 bases for V and 6 bases for J; bases not matched to a gene: 9.